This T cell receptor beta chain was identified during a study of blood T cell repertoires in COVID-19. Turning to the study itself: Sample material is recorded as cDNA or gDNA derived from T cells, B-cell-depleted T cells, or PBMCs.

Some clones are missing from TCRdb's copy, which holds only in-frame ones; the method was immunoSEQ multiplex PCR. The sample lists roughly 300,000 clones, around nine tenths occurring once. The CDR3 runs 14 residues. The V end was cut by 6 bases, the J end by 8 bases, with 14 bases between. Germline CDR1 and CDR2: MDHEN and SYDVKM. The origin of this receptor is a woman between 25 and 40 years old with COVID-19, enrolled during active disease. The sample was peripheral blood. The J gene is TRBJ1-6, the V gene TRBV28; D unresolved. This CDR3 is CASRPGLGYSPLHF. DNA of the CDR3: TGTGCCAGCAGGCCCGGCCTCGGGTATTCACCCCTCCACTTT.